This T cell receptor beta chain is drawn from a study of T cell clones after liver transplantation. Overall study: A pre-transplant mixed lymphocyte reaction with TCRbeta sequencing defined graft-donor-reactive clones followed in post-transplant blood. Three of eight recipients were HCV-positive; others had non-autoimmune, non-viral indications. The study, taken as a whole, reports: Graft donor-reactive T cells possibly entered the graft instead of undergoing deletion. In two subjects, few donor cells limited the measurable donor-reactive repertoire.

This clone was seen only a few times. The antigen remains undetermined. CDR3 length: 11 amino acids. Germline assignment: CDR1 SGHDT and CDR2 YYEEEE. V lost 2 bases and J 11 bases, leaving 10 bases between the germline ends. Here immunoSEQ multiplex PCR was the method, and the copy in TCRdb shows in-frame clones only, minus some. Of around 80,000 clones in the sample, roughly 80% were seen once. This TCR came from a human patient who received a liver transplant. Some of the T cells may derive from the graft donor. Source: CD4+ T cells from blood, taken roughly 3.5 years after liver transplant. The chain recombines TRBV5-6 with TRBJ2-5, with D perhaps TRBD1 (5 bases). Written as DNA, the CDR3 is TGTGCCAGCAGCTTAATTGGGGCGCAGTACTTC. This sequence encodes CASSLIGAQYF.